The 2 T cell receptor beta chains reported below all come from one sample, sequenced in a study of blood T cell repertoires in COVID-19. Here immunoSEQ multiplex PCR was the method, and the copy in TCRdb shows in-frame clones only, minus some. This sample yields about 250,000 clones, of which over 75% are seen a single time; under 2.5% belongs to the top ten. The sample consisted of PBMCs or T cells enriched from blood (not recorded which). The receptors shown here come from a woman aged 18 to 35 who had recovered from COVID-19.

This chain joins TRBV7-8 and TRBJ2-1; D gene uncertain. The CDR3 totals 12 residues. The germline CDR1 and CDR2 sequences are SGHVS and FQNEAQ. V lost 2 bases and J 7 bases, leaving 6 bases between the germline ends. CDR3 DNA sequence: TGTGCCAGCAGCTTATCCAGAAATGAGCAGTTCTTC. It encodes CASSLSRNEQFF. The whole variable domain, remainder taken from reference TRBV7-8 and TRBJ2-1, is GAGVSQSPRYKVAKRGQDVALRCDPISGHVSLFWYQQALGQGPEFLTYFQNEAQLDKSGLPSDRFFAERPEGSVSTLKIQRTQQEDSAVYLCASSLSRNEQFFGPGTRLTVL.

The V and J genes are TRBV6-5 and TRBJ2-3; no clear D. The CDR3 spans 13 residues. CDR1 and CDR2 from the germline V gene are MNHEY and SVGAGI. V lost 5 bases and J lost 3, with 9 bases in between. The CDR3 protein is CASSPSNTDTQYF. CDR3 coding DNA: TGTGCCAGCAGTCCCTCTAATACAGATACGCAGTATTTT.